Given below is one T cell receptor (beta chain) in context. Its antigen is as yet unknown. PCR amplification relied on 60 Vbeta primers (plus 13 Jbeta primers). Data came from immunoSEQ multiplex PCR; TCRdb stores just in-frame clones and leaves some out. The repertoire table contains more than 25,000 clones. While unrecorded immune exposures were likely, the donors were nominally healthy when sampled. The data stem from a study of cytomegalovirus exposure and HLA in healthy donors. Study-level findings and limits: An analysis done earlier found most TCR beta V segments productive about 87% or about 30% of the time.

The receptor's source is a young man in good health and CMV-seronegative. The sequencing input was PBMCs.

The CDR3 region is CATSRETPASGRAKNIQYF. In DNA, the CDR3 is TGTGCCACCAGCAGAGAGACTCCCGCTAGCGGGAGGGCCAAAAACATTCAGTACTTC. This chain connects TRBV15 to TRBJ2-4, with 11 bases that match TRBD2. Germline V gives CDR1 LNHNV, CDR2 YYDKDF (reference sequence). V gave up 0 bases and J gave up 1 base; unmatched junction bases: 8. This CDR3 has 19 residues.